This is a list of T cell receptor beta chains from one sample in a study of technical replicates of blood from a handful of donors. Profiling relied on immunoSEQ multiplex PCR, and the TCRdb table lists in-frame clones only, not all of them. This table has 75,000 to 100,000 clones, about 95% appearing once. The material sequenced was T cells isolated from PBMCs. These receptors all stem from a human donor in good health. CDR3s include the opening cysteine and the closing phenylalanine or tryptophan. A D gene is named only where the DNA matches it firmly. Clone size is shown for a subset of rows, as once, few, many or a class of expanded clone.

>TRBJ2-1|.|TRBD2|TRBV9
TGTGCCAGCAGCTACTCTAGCGGGTTATACAATGAGCAGTTCTTC
CASSYSSGLYNEQFF
>TRBJ2-7|once|TRBD2|TRBV9
TGTGCCAGCAGCGTAGGAGGGGAGGGCTCCTACGAGCAGTACTTC
CASSVGGEGSYEQYF
>TRBJ2-7|.|TRBD2|TRBV7-9
TGTGCCAGCAGGGACACTAGCGGGAGGGCCAATAAGTACGAGCAGTACTTC
CASRDTSGRANKYEQYF
>TRBJ2-3|.|.|TRBV2
TGTGCCAGCCCCCTAGGCACAGATACGCAGTATTTT
CASPLGTDTQYF
>TRBJ1-2|.|TRBD1|TRBV28
TGTGCCAGCAGCCCCGGGACAGACTATGGCTACACCTTC
CASSPGTDYGYTF
>TRBJ1-4|.|.|TRBV7-7
TGTGCTAGCAGCTTATCGGCAGGGGTCTGTGCAACTAATGAAAAACTGTTTTTT
CASSLSAGVCATNEKLFF
>TRBJ1-4|.|.|TRBV14
TGTGCCAGCAGCGTGAGGGGTCGGGAGGTAACTAAAGGCACTAATGAAAAACTGTTTTTT
CASSVRGREVTKGTNEKLFF
>TRBJ2-5|.|.|TRBV6-6
TGTGCCAGCAGCCCCTCCGAGACCCAGTACTTC
CASSPSETQYF
>TRBJ2-5|.|TRBD1|TRBV28
TGTGCCAGCATATCCCCAAGACAGGGACGTGAGACCCAGTACTTC
CASISPRQGRETQYF
>TRBJ1-5|.|.|TRBV5-6
TGTGCCAGCAGCTTGGACAGTACTGAATGGCATTTT
CASSLDSTEWHF
>TRBJ1-5|.|TRBD1|TRBV6-1
TGTGCCATCTGGGACAGGGGATATCAGCCCCAGCATTTT
CAIWDRGYQPQHF
>TRBJ2-1|.|TRBD2|TRBV7-3
TGTGCCAGCAGCCCCCTAGCGGGAGGATCAAGTGAGCAGTTCTTC
CASSPLAGGSSEQFF
>TRBJ2-1|.|.|TRBV5-1
TGCGCCAGCAGCTTGCGGTCGGGGAGCAATGAGCAGTTCTTC
CASSLRSGSNEQFF
>TRBJ2-6|.|.|TRBV4-3
TGCGCCAGCAGCCAAGAATATGGAGCTGGGGCCAACGTCCTGACTTTC
CASSQEYGAGANVLTF
>TRBJ2-4|.|TRBD2|TRBV11-2
TGTGCCAGCAGCTTAGGGACTAGCGGGCTTCGAGCCAAAAACATTCAGTACTTC
CASSLGTSGLRAKNIQYF
>TRBJ2-1|.|.|TRBV19
TGTGCCAGTAGTACTCTATACAATGAGCAGTTCTTC
CASSTLYNEQFF
>TRBJ2-2|.|.|TRBV6-5
TGTGCCAGCAGTTACGGCGGATCCGGGGAGCTGTTTTTT
CASSYGGSGELFF
>TRBJ2-1|.|TRBD1|TRBV14
TGTGCCAGCAGCCAAGTCCTTGGACAGGGGGCTGGCGATGAGCAGTTCTTC
CASSQVLGQGAGDEQFF
>TRBJ2-5|once|.|TRBV2
TGTGCCAGTGAGACTTTTGCGACCCAGTACTTC
CASETFATQYF
>TRBJ2-3|.|TRBD1|TRBV19
TGTGCCAGTCACCTAACAGGGGGCAGCACAGATACGCAGTATTTT
CASHLTGGSTDTQYF
>TRBJ2-5|.|.|TRBV5-8
TGTGCCAGCAGCCGACTCGGGGGGCCCCAAGAGACCCAGTACTTC
CASSRLGGPQETQYF
>TRBJ2-1|.|.|TRBV6-5
TGTGCCACCGAACCGCAGGGTAGCAATGAGCAGTTCTTC
CATEPQGSNEQFF